This note documents a single T cell receptor (beta chain) sequence. The antigen is unknown. This sample was taken from a study of T cell clones after liver transplantation. Across the study: Samples came from ITN030ST, which attempted immunosuppression withdrawal within 2 years of liver transplantation. Three of eight recipients were HCV-positive; others had non-autoimmune, non-viral indications. Post-transplant blood was tracked for graft-donor-reactive T cell clones identified in a pre-transplant mixed lymphocyte reaction.

Only in-frame clones appear in the TCRdb table, and some are missing; sequencing was by immunoSEQ multiplex PCR. Counted here are under 7,000 clones, approximately 79% occurring once; the ten biggest clones make up roughly a third. Study-level results: Circulating graft-donor-reactive CD4 TCRbeta sequences fell significantly post-transplant in 5 of 8 subjects.

CDR3 size: 15 residues. V gave up 1 base and J gave up 6 bases, with 10 bases separating them. The germline V gene has CDR1 MGHRA and CDR2 YSYEKL. The TCR was taken from a human patient who received a liver transplant. The graft donor may have given rise to some T cells. The sequencing used CD8+ T cells from blood, collected 24 months after liver transplant. The chain joins TRBV4-1 to TRBJ2-6, with D hard to call. The CDR3 loop is CASSQGPSLANVLTF. CDR3 nucleotides: TGCGCCAGCAGCCAAGGGCCATCCCTGGCCAACGTCCTGACTTTC.